A single sample is the source of the 21 T cell receptor beta chains below, sequenced in a study of technical replicates of blood from a few donors. Sequencing was performed with immunoSEQ multiplex PCR; in TCRdb, only in-frame clones are kept and a portion is missing. The sample holds around 90,000 clones; 94% are singletons and the top ten take around 0.42%. The specimen sequenced was T cells isolated from PBMCs. All receptors derive from a human donor in good health.

CDR3 coding DNA: TGTGCCAGCAGGAACAGTCGGACTGCAGGCATCTCTGGGGCCAACGTCCTGACTTTC. Its translation is CASRNSRTAGISGANVLTF. The chain has TRBV7-9 and TRBJ2-6; TRBD2 might be the D (5 bases). Germline V lookup: CDR1 SEHNR, CDR2 FQNEAQ (reference sequence). CDR3 length: 19 residues. V lost 6 bases to trimming and J lost 0 bases, with 21 bases between them.

This rearrangement joins TRBV6-6 to TRBJ1-2; D is unclear. The germline gives CDR1 MNHNY, CDR2 SVGAGI (reference sequence). CDR3 length: 13 residues. Deletions cut 7 bases from V and 5 bases from J, with 14 bases between. CDR3 bases: TGTGCCAGCATTTCCGCCAGGATGTATGGCTACACCTTC. It yields the protein CASISARMYGYTF.

This chain joins TRBV5-7 and TRBJ2-6; unclear D gene. TRBV5-7 is sorted into the ORF group, with uncertain function. The CDR3 has 17 residues. Trimming left V 3 bases short and J 1 base short, with 14 bases between. CDR3 amino acids: CASSSTRGKSGANVLTF. Here the CDR3 DNA reads TGTGCCAGCAGCTCCACGAGAGGAAAATCTGGGGCCAACGTCCTGACTTTC.

The gene calls are TRBV4-3 and TRBJ1-2, with D hard to call. V was shortened by 0 bases and J by 8 bases, with 16 bases between the two germline ends. Per the germline V gene, CDR1 is LGHNA and CDR2 is YSLEER. This CDR3 region has 15 residues. The CDR3 bases are TGCGCCAGCAGCCAAGATTTTCGGGTTTCGGGAGGCTACACCTTC. Residues: CASSQDFRVSGGYTF.

V is TRBV6-1 and J is TRBJ1-5; 8 bases are a match to TRBD1. Germline assignment: CDR1 MNHNS and CDR2 SASEGT. The V gene end was trimmed by 3 bases and the J gene end by 6 bases; junction bases not matched to a gene: 7. The CDR3 length is 15 residues. The CDR3 spells CASSDGAGGFQPQHF. CDR3 nucleotides: TGTGCCAGCAGTGATGGAGCAGGGGGCTTTCAGCCCCAGCATTTT.

This chain uses TRBV9 with TRBJ2-7; 7 nucleotides agree with TRBD2. The trim removed 4 bases at V and 3 bases at J, leaving 4 bases unmatched. Germline CDR1 SGDLS, CDR2 YYNGEE. This CDR3 contains 13 residues. The CDR3 DNA follows: TGTGCCAGCAGCCCTAGCGGCCTCTACGAGCAGTACTTC. Amino acid sequence: CASSPSGLYEQYF. Drawing the rest from reference TRBV9 and TRBJ2-7, the complete variable domain is DSGVTQTPKHLITATGQRVTLRCSPRSGDLSVYWYQQSLDQGLQFLIQYYNGEERAKGNILERFSAQQFPDLHSELNLSSLELGDSALYFCASSPSGLYEQYFGPGTRLTVT.

CDR3 DNA: TGTGCCAGCAGCTTCCCAGGGGGCATGAACACTGAAGCTTTCTTT. This gives the protein CASSFPGGMNTEAFF. The chain has TRBV7-8 and TRBJ1-1, with 8 positions matching TRBD1. Germline values: CDR1 SGHVS, CDR2 FQNEAQ. The CDR3 loop spans 15 amino acids. The J segment lost 0 bases and the V segment lost 3 bases, leaving 3 bases of the junction unmatched.

V and J are TRBV4-2 and TRBJ2-7; 10 bases map to TRBD2. Losses at the gene ends were 0 bases for V and 3 bases for J; bases not matched to a gene: 14. The V gene's germline CDR1 is LGHNA and CDR2 YNFKEQ. The CDR3 extends over 19 amino acids. CDR3 sequence reads: CASSQDLAWASGRGYEQYF. CDR3 DNA: TGTGCCAGCAGCCAAGATTTAGCTTGGGCTAGCGGGAGAGGCTACGAGCAGTACTTC.

Written as DNA, the CDR3 is TGTGCCAGCAGCTTAAGTCCGGGAGCGAAGGGGCTGAACGAGCAGTACTTC. This sequence encodes CASSLSPGAKGLNEQYF. The chain couples TRBV7-7 to TRBJ2-7, with a tentative D call TRBD2 (6 bases). The V and J ends lost 2 bases and 5 bases respectively, with 22 bases between them. CDR1 is SSHAT, CDR2 FNYEAQ, per germline (reference sequence). This CDR3 has 17 amino acids. The variable domain in full, with the rest retrieved from reference TRBV7-7 and TRBJ2-7, is GAGVSQSPRYKVTKRGQDVTLRCDPISSHATLYWYQQALGQGPEFLTYFNYEAQPDKSGLPSDRFSAERPEGSISTLTIQRTEQRDSAMYRCASSLSPGAKGLNEQYFGPGTRLTVT.

J is TRBJ2-7 and V is TRBV29-1; 11 bases are a match to TRBD1. Trimming removed 4 bases from V and 3 bases from J; junction bases left unmatched: 2. CDR1 SQVTM and CDR2 ANQGSEA come from the germline V gene. The CDR3 is 13 amino acids. CDR3 bases: TGCAGCGTTGGGGACAGGGGGAACTACGAGCAGTACTTC. This codes for CSVGDRGNYEQYF.

CDR3 sequence: CASSVTPKTERYTDTQYF. The CDR3 DNA reads TGTGCCAGCAGCGTAACCCCAAAGACAGAACGATACACAGATACGCAGTATTTT. The gene calls are TRBV9 and TRBJ2-3, with a possible D match to TRBD1 (5 bases). With 1 base removed from V and 2 bases from J, the gap between germline ends came to 20 bases. CDR1 is SGDLS, CDR2 YYNGEE, per germline. The CDR3 consists of 18 residues.

The chain employs TRBV4-1 and TRBJ2-7; D possibly corresponds to TRBD1 (7 bases). The germline V gene has CDR1 MGHRA and CDR2 YSYEKL. Trimming left V 4 bases short and J 0 bases short, with 22 bases between. This CDR3 is built from 18 residues. The CDR3 nucleotides are TGCGCCAGCAGCCCTACAACCAGGAGGGACAGTATCTCCTACGAGCAGTACTTC. Protein sequence: CASSPTTRRDSISYEQYF.

This chain links TRBV7-6 with TRBJ2-2; the match to TRBD1 covers 8 bases. J lost 5 bases, V lost 5 bases, and 13 bases had no gene match. The CDR3 is 17 amino acids. Germline CDR1 is SGHVS and CDR2 is FNYEAQ. The CDR3 coding sequence is TGTGCCAGCAGCATAGGTCCAGGACAGGGTATAACCGGGGAGCTGTTTTTT. This encodes CASSIGPGQGITGELFF. The full variable domain, in which reference TRBV7-6 and TRBJ2-2 provide the parts outside the CDR3, is GAGVSQSPRYKVTKRGQDVALRCDPISGHVSLYWYRQALGQGPEFLTYFNYEAQQDKSGLPNDRFSAERPEGSISTLTIQRTEQRDSAMYRCASSIGPGQGITGELFFGEGSRLTVL.

This rearrangement joins TRBV27 to TRBJ2-3; D might be TRBD2 (6 bases). The CDR3 has 16 amino acids. Trimming stripped 6 bases from V and 4 bases from J, with 20 bases between. Per germline, CDR1 MNHEY and CDR2 SMNVEV (reference sequence). The DNA of the CDR3 is TGTGCCAGCAGCGATGGACCCGACGGAGGGGCAGATACGCAGTATTTT. It yields the protein CASSDGPDGGADTQYF.

V gene TRBV19 combines with J gene TRBJ1-3; the match to TRBD1 covers 7 bases. Germline trimming cut 6 bases from V and 3 bases from J; bases unmatched to any gene: 14. This CDR3 comprises 17 residues. Germline loops: CDR1 LNHDA, CDR2 SQIVND (reference sequence). The CDR3 bases are TGTGCCAGTAGCGCCGGGACAGCCGTTCTCAATGGAAACACCATATATTTT. Translated: CASSAGTAVLNGNTIYF. Filled out from reference TRBV19 and TRBJ1-3, the complete variable domain reads DGGITQSPKYLFRKEGQNVTLSCEQNLNHDAMYWYRQDPGQGLRLIYYSQIVNDFQKGDIAEGYSVSREKKESFPLTVTSAQKNPTAFYLCASSAGTAVLNGNTIYFGEGSWLTVV.

The V call is TRBV6-5, the J call TRBJ1-2; 7 nucleotides align to TRBD1. Germline V gene data show CDR1 as MNHEY and CDR2 as SVGAGI. The CDR3 covers 14 residues. The V gene end was trimmed by 5 bases and the J gene end by 3 bases; junction bases not matched to a gene: 6. The CDR3 reads CASSRTGDHYGYTF. The CDR3 region has the DNA TGTGCCAGCAGTCGAACAGGGGATCACTATGGCTACACCTTC.

The rearrangement uses TRBV29-1 and TRBJ2-4, with 8 nucleotides matching TRBD1. V lost 3 bases and J lost 8; bases outside the gene matches: 9. The CDR3 spans 14 residues. Germline-derived CDR1 and CDR2 are SQVTM and ANQGSEA. For the CDR3, the DNA is TGCAGCGTTGATGTTCTTGAACAGGGGGACATTCAGTACTTC. This sequence encodes CSVDVLEQGDIQYF.

Details on this clone: Within the sample, other DNA sequences also encode this same CDR3. V usage is TRBV9 and J usage is TRBJ2-1, with TRBD2 matching 8 bases. The trim removed 3 bases at V and 0 bases at J, leaving 2 bases unmatched. CDR1 is SGDLS and CDR2 is YYNGEE in the germline V gene. This CDR3 is built from 15 residues. The CDR3 loop reads CASSASGSSYNEQFF. DNA of the CDR3: TGTGCCAGCAGCGCCAGCGGGAGCTCCTACAATGAGCAGTTCTTC.

The chain carries TRBV10-3 and TRBJ1-5; the D gene is possibly TRBD1 (6 bases). Germline V gives CDR1 ENHRY, CDR2 SYGVKD. This CDR3 is built from 13 residues. V lost 10 bases and J 9 bases, leaving 19 bases between the germline ends. CDR3 residues: CATRQVGRSPQHF. DNA of the CDR3: TGTGCCACGAGACAGGTGGGGAGATCGCCCCAGCATTTT.

The chain is built from TRBV18 and TRBJ1-4, with a tentative D call TRBD1 (6 bases). This CDR3 comprises 13 residues. With 5 bases removed from V and 8 bases from J, the gap between germline ends came to 12 bases. Germline V gene data show CDR1 as KGHSH and CDR2 as LQKENI. The DNA of the CDR3 is TGTGCCAGCTCATGGACAGTGAACGAAAAACTGTTTTTT. It yields the protein CASSWTVNEKLFF.

This clone came up once. The chain uses TRBV27 and TRBJ2-7; 8 bases fit TRBD1. The CDR3 covers 16 residues. Germline CDR1 and CDR2: MNHEY and SMNVEV (reference sequence). The V segment lost 4 bases and the J segment 4 bases; nucleotides outside the gene matches: 12. The CDR3 protein is CASSSSPGTGWYEQYF. As DNA, the CDR3 is TGTGCCAGCAGTTCCTCGCCCGGGACAGGTTGGTACGAGCAGTACTTC.